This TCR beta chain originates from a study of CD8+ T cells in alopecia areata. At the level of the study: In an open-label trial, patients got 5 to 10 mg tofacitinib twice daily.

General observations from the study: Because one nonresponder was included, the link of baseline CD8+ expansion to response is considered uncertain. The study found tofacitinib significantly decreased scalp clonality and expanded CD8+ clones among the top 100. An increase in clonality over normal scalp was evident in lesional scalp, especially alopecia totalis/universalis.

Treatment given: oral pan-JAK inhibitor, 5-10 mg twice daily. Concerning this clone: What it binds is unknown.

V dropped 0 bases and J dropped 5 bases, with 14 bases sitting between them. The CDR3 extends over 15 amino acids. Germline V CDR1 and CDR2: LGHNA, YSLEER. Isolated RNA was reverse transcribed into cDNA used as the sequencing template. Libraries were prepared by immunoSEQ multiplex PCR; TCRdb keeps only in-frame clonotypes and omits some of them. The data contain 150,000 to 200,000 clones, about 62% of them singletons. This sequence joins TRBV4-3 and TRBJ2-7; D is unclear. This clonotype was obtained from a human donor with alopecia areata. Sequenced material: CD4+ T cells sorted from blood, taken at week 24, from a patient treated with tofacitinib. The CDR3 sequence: CASSQDQTSGHEQYF. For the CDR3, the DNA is TGCGCCAGCAGCCAAGATCAGACTTCCGGCCACGAGCAGTACTTC.